The entry below gives a single T cell receptor beta chain sequence along with its context. The data were taken from a study of T cell responses to AZD1222 COVID-19 vaccine. This CDR3 has 15 amino acids. The ends were cut back, 1 base at V and 4 bases at J, with 11 bases in the middle. Germline-derived CDR1 and CDR2 are SGDLS and YYNGEE. Repertoires were generated with immunoSEQ multiplex PCR, while TCRdb's copy carries only in-frame clones and drops some. The sample has about 140,000 clones, and its top ten clones hold 2% to 2.5%. This TCR was sampled from an adult in good health. The sequenced sample was peripheral blood. The chain links TRBV9 to TRBJ2-2; TRBD2 might be the D (5 bases). The CDR3 nucleotides are TGTGCCAGCAGCGTACTAGAGGGCCCCACCGGGGAGCTGTTTTTT. It translates to CASSVLEGPTGELFF.